Below are 9 T cell receptor beta chains sequenced from a single sample in a study of blood T cell repertoires in COVID-19. TCRdb's copy holds only in-frame clones and misses some; the assay was immunoSEQ multiplex PCR. The data show about 200,000 clones, 80% to 85% seen once. Sequencing was performed on PBMCs or T cells enriched from blood (not recorded which). These receptors came from a man between 40 and 49 years old who had recovered from COVID-19.

The rearrangement uses TRBV5-1 and TRBJ2-7, with 9 positions matching TRBD1. V gave up 3 bases and J gave up 5 bases; unmatched junction bases: 9. The germline V gene encodes CDR1 SGHRS and CDR2 YFSETQ. CDR3 length equals 15 residues. CDR3: CASSYGTGNSDEQYF. The DNA for the CDR3 is TGCGCCAGCAGCTACGGGACAGGGAATTCCGACGAGCAGTACTTC.

The J gene is TRBJ2-1, the V gene TRBV4-1; no clear D gene. The CDR3 runs to 16 residues. V was cut by 0 bases and J by 0 bases, with 9 bases left in between. The V gene's germline CDR1 is MGHRA and CDR2 YSYEKL. The CDR3 DNA sequence: TGCGCCAGCAGCCAAGATCTAGTGAGCTCCTACAATGAGCAGTTCTTC. This gives the protein CASSQDLVSSYNEQFF.

V usage is TRBV30 and J usage is TRBJ1-5; the D is unclear. The CDR3 extends over 12 amino acids. CDR1 is GTSNPN and CDR2 is SVGIG in the germline V gene (reference sequence). V was pared by 0 bases and J by 6 bases, with 6 bases between. CDR3 sequence: CAWSVLGQPQHF. CDR3 DNA: TGTGCCTGGAGTGTACTCGGTCAGCCCCAGCATTTT.

Comments on this clone: The sample has other DNA sequences that encode this CDR3 too. CDR3 nucleotides: TGTGCCAGCAGGAGGGACAGGAATAGCAATCAGCCCCAGCATTTT. Its translation: CASRRDRNSNQPQHF. This chain joins TRBV6-5 and TRBJ1-5; TRBD1 matches 8 bases. CDR3 length equals 15 residues. CDR1 MNHEY and CDR2 SVGAGI come from the germline V gene. V was clipped by 6 bases and J by 0 bases; unmatched bases: 4.

The chain couples TRBV7-2 to TRBJ1-4, with a possible D match to TRBD1 (6 bases). With 5 bases removed from V and 4 bases from J, the gap between germline ends came to 11 bases. There are 14 residues in the CDR3. From germline, CDR1 is SGHTA and CDR2 FQGNSA. The DNA for the CDR3 is TGTGCCAGCAGCCTGGACAGCGTTAATGAAAAACTGTTTTTT. This gives the protein CASSLDSVNEKLFF.

This clone was counted once. The gene calls are TRBV5-1 and TRBJ2-3; TRBD1 matches 9 bases. From germline, CDR1 is SGHRS and CDR2 YFSETQ. This CDR3 has 14 residues. Losses at the gene ends were 4 bases for V and 4 bases for J; bases not matched to a gene: 4. DNA for the CDR3: TGCGCCAGCAGCCCGGGACAGGGTCCAGATACGCAGTATTTT. This encodes CASSPGQGPDTQYF.

This clone was detected only a few times. The chain carries TRBV2 and TRBJ1-2, with D possibly being TRBD1 (5 bases). The CDR3 spans 14 residues. The germline V gene has CDR1 SNHLY and CDR2 FYNNEI. Between the trimmed V and J ends, which lost 6 bases and 3 bases, there was a span of 14 bases. The CDR3 region is CASRVGGFHYGYTF. In DNA, the CDR3 is TGTGCCAGCAGAGTCGGGGGATTTCACTATGGCTACACCTTC.

This chain links TRBV5-5 with TRBJ1-1; a possible D gene is TRBD1 (5 bases). CDR3 length equals 13 residues. The V gene lost 3 bases and the J gene lost 4 bases, with 10 bases spanning the gap. Germline V gene sequence: CDR1 SGHKS, CDR2 YYEKEE (reference sequence). The CDR3 loop reads CASSSQGSTEAFF. The CDR3 DNA reads as TGTGCCAGCAGCTCCCAGGGCTCCACTGAAGCTTTCTTT.

The rearrangement joins TRBV29-1 to TRBJ2-3, with D perhaps matching TRBD1 (6 bases). Germline V gene sequence: CDR1 SQVTM, CDR2 ANQGSEA. V shed 2 bases and J shed 6 bases, with 15 bases lying between them. The CDR3 runs to 14 residues. CDR3: CSVESQGIGDTQYF. The CDR3 nucleotides are TGCAGCGTTGAATCCCAGGGGATCGGTGATACGCAGTATTTT.